This record concerns one TCR beta chain sequence. Its antigen is undetermined. The record originates from a study of cytomegalovirus exposure and HLA in healthy donors. Regarding the study as a whole: The study designated 150 or so TCR beta chains cytomegalovirus-associated. Among the CMV-associated chains, a few were confirmed in vitro as specific for CMV antigens.

Assay: immunoSEQ multiplex PCR; the TCRdb copy retains only in-frame clones and omits some. The table includes about 66,000 clones, approximately 97% detected once. The donors were part of the validation cohort of 95 to 150 subjects. That cohort was separate from the first cohort, which comprised 500 to 850 subjects. The trim removed 6 bases at V and 5 bases at J, leaving 6 bases unmatched. The CDR3 has 14 amino acids. Looked up from germline, CDR1 is MNHEY and CDR2 is SVGAGI. The sequencing sample was made of PBMCs. The chain recombines TRBV6-5 with TRBJ1-2, with 10 bases fitting TRBD1. The receptor comes from a woman younger than 30 in good health and CMV-seropositive. CDR3 bases: TGTGCCAGCAGATCACCGGGACAGGGGTATGGCTACACCTTC. Protein: CASRSPGQGYGYTF.